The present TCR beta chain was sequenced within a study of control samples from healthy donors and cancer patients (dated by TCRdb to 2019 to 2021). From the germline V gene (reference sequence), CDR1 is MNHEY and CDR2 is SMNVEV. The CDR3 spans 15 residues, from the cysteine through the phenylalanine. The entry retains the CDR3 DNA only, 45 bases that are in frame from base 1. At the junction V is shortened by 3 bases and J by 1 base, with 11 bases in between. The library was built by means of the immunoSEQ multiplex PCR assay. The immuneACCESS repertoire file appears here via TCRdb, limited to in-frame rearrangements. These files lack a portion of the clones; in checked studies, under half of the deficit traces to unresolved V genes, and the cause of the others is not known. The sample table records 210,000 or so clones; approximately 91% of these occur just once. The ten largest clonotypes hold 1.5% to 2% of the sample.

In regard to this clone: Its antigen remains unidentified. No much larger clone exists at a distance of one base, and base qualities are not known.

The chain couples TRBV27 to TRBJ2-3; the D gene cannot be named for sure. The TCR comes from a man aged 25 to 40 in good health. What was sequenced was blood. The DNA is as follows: TGTGCCAGCAGTTTTTGGCTTCCGGGCACAGATACGCAGTATTTT. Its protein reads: CASSFWLPGTDTQYF.